The source of this TCR beta chain is a study of neoadjuvant anti-PD-1 for oral cavity cancer. Method: immunoSEQ multiplex PCR; TCRdb's copy keeps in-frame clones and lacks some. The sample shows approximately 37,000 clones, more than 35% of them seen only once. The time point denotes: after neoadjuvant nivolumab, at surgical resection. CDR1 KGHSH and CDR2 LQKENI come from the germline V gene. The CDR3 has 12 amino acids. V was cut by 3 bases and J by 2 bases, with 5 bases left in between. The specimen comprised tumor tissue, sampled after nivolumab (anti-PD-1) treatment. The chain is built from TRBV18 and TRBJ2-7; no clear D gene. The clonotype originates from a person between 35 and 79 years old with oral cavity squamous cell carcinoma. The CDR3 DNA sequence: TGTGCCAGCTCACCTTCGACCTACGAGCAGTACTTC. Its protein product is CASSPSTYEQYF. Drawing the rest from reference TRBV18 and TRBJ2-7, the complete variable domain is NAGVMQNPRHLVRRRGQEARLRCSPMKGHSHVYWYRQLPEEGLKFMVYLQKENIIDESGMPKERFSAEFPKEGPSILRIQQVVRGDSAAYFCASSPSTYEQYFGPGTRLTVT.